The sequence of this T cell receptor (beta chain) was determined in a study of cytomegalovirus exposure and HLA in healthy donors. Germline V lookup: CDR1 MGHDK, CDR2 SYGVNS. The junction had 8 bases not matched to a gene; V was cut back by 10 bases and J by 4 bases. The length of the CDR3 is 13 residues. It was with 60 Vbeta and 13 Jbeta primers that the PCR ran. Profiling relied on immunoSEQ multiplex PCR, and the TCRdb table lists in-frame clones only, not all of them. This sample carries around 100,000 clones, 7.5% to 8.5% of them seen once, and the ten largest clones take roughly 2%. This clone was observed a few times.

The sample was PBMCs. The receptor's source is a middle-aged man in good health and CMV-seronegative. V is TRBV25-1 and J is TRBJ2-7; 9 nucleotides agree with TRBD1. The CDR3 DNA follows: TGTGCCACCCAGAGTGACAGGGGGTACGAGCAGTACTTC. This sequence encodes CATQSDRGYEQYF.